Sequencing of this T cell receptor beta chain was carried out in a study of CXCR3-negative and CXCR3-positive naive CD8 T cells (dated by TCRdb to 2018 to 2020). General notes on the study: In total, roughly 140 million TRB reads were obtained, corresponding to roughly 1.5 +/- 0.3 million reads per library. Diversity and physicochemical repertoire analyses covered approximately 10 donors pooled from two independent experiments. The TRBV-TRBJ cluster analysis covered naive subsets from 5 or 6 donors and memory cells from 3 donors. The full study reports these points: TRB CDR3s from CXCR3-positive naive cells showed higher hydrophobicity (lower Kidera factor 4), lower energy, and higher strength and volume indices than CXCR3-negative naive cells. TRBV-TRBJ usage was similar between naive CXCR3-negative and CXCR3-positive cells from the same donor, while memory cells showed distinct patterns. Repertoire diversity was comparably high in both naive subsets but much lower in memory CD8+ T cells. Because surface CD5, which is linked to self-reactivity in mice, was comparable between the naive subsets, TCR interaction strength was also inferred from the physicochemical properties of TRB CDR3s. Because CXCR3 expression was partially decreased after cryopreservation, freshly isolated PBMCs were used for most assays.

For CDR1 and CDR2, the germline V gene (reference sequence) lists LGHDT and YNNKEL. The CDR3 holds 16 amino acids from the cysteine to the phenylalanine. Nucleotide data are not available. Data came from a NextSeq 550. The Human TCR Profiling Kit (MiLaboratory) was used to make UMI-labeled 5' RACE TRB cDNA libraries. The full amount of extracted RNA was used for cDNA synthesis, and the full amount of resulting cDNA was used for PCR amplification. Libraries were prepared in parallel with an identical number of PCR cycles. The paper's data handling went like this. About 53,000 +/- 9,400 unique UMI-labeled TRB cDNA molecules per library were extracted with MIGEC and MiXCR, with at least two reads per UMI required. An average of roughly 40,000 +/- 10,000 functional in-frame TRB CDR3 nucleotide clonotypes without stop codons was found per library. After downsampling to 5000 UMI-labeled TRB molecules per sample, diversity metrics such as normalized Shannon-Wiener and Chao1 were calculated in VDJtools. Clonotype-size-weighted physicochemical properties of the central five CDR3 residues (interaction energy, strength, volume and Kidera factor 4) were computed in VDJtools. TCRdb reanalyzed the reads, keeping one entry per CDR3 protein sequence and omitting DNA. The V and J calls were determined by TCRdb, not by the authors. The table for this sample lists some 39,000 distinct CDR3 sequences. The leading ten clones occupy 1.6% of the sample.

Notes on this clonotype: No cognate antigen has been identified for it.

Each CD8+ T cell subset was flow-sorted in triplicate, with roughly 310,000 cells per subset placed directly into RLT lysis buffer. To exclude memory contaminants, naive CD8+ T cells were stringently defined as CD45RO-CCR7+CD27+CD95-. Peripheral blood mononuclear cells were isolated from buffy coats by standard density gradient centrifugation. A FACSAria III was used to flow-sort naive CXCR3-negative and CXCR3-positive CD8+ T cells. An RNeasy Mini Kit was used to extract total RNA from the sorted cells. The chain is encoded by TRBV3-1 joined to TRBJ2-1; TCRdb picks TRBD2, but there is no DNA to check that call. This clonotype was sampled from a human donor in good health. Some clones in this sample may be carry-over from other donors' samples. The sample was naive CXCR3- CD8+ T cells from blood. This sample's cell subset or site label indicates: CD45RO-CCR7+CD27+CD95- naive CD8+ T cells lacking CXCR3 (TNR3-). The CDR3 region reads CASSQYGTSSYNEQFF.